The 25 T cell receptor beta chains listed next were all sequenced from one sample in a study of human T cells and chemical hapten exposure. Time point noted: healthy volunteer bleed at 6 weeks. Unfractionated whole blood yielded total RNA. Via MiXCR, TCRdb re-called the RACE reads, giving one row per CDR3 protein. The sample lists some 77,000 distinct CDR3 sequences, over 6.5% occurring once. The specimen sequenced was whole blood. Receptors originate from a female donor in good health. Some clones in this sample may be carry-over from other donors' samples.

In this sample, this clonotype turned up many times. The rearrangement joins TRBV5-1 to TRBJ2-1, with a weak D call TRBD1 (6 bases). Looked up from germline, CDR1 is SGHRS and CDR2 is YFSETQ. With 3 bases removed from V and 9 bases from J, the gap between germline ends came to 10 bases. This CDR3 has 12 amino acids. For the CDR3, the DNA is TGCGCCAGCAGCTCGACAGGACGTGAGCAGTTCTTC. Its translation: CASSSTGREQFF.

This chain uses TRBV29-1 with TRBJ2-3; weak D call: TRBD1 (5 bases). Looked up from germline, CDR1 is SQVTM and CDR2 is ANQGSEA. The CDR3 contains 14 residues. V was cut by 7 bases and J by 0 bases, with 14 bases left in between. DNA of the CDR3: TGCAGCGCTGATTTGACAGAAAGCACAGATACGCAGTATTTT. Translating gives CSADLTESTDTQYF.

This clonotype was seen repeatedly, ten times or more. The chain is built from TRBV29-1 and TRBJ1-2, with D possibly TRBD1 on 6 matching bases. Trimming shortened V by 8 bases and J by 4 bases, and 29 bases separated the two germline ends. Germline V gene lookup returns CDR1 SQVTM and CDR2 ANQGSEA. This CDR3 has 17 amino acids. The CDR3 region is CSPGLGLRTENLYGYTF. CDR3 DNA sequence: TGCAGCCCCGGTCTGGGTTTGAGGACAGAAAACCTCTATGGCTACACCTTC. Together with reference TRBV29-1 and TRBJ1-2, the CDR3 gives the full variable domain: SAVISQKPSRDICQRGTSLTIQCQVDSQVTMMFWYRQQPGQSLTLIATANQGSEATYESGFVIDKFPISRPNLTFSTLTVSNMSPEDSSIYLCSPGLGLRTENLYGYTFGSGTRLTVV.

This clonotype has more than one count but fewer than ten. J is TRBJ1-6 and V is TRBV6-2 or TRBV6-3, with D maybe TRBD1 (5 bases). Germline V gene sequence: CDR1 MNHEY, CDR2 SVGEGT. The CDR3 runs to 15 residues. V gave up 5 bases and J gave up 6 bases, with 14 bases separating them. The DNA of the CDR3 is TGTGCCAGCAGTCGAGGGGTTAGGCGTAATTCACCCCTCCACTTT. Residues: CASSRGVRRNSPLHF.

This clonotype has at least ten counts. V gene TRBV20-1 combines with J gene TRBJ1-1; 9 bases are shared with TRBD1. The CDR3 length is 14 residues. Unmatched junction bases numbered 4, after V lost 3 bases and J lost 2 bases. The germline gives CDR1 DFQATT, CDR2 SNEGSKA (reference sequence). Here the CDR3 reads CSARPGQGNTEAFF. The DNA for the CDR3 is TGCAGTGCTAGGCCGGGACAGGGTAACACTGAAGCTTTCTTT.

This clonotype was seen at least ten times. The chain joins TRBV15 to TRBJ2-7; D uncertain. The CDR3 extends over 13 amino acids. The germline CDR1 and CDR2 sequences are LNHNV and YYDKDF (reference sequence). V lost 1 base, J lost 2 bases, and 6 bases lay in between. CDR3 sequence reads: CATSRGAAYEQYF. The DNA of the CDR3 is TGTGCCACCAGCAGAGGGGCAGCCTACGAGCAGTACTTC.

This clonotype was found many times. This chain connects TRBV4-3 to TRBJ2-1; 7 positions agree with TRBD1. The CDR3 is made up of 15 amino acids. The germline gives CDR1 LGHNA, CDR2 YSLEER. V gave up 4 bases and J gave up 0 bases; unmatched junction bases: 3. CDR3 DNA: TGCGCCAGCAGCCCGGGACAGTCCTCCTACAATGAGCAGTTCTTC. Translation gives CASSPGQSSYNEQFF.

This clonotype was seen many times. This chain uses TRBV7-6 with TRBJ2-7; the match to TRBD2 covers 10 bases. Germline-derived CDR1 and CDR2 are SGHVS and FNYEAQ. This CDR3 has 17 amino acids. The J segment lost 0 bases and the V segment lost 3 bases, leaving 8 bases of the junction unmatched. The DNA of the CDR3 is TGTGCCAGCAGCTTGTATAGTAGCGGGGGGTTCTCCTACGAGCAGTACTTC. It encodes CASSLYSSGGFSYEQYF.

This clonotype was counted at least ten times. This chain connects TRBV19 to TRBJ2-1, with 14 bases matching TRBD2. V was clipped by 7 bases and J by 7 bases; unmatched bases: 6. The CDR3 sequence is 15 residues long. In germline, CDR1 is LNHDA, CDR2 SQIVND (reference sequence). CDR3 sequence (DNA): TGTGCCAGTAACTCCGGGACTAGCGGGGGAAATGAGCAGTTCTTC. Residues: CASNSGTSGGNEQFF.

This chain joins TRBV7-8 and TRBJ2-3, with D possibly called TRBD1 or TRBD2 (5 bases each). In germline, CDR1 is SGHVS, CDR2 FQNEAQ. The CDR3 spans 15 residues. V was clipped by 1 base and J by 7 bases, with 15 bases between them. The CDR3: CASSLGRGPWNTQYF. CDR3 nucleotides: TGTGCCAGCAGCTTAGGTCGGGGACCTTGGAATACGCAGTATTTT.

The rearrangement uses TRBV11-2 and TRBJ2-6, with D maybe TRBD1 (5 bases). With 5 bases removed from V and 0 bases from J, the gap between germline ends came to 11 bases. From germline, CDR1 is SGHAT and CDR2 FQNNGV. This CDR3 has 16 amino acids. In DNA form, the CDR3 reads TGTGCCAGCAGCCAGGCAGGGTCCTCTGGGGCCAACGTCCTGACTTTC. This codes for CASSQAGSSGANVLTF.

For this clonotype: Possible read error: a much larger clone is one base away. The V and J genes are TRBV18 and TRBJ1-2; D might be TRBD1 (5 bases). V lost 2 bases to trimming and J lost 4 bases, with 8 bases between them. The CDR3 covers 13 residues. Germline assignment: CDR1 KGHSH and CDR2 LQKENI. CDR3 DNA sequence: TGTGCCAGCTCACCAGACAGCGGCTATGGCTACACCTTC. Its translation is CASSPDSGYGYTF.

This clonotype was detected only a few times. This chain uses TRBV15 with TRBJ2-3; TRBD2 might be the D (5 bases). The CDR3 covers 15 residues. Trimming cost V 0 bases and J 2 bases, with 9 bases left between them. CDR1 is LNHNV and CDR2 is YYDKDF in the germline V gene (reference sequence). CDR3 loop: CATSRDRDYTDTQYF. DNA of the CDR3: TGTGCCACCAGCAGAGATCGTGACTACACAGATACGCAGTATTTT.

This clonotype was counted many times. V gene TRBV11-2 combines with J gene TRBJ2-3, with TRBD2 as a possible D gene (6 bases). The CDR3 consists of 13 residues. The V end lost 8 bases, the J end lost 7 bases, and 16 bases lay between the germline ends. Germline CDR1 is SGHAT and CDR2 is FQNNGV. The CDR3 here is CASGAQAGNTQYF. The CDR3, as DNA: TGTGCCAGCGGAGCCCAGGCGGGAAATACGCAGTATTTT.

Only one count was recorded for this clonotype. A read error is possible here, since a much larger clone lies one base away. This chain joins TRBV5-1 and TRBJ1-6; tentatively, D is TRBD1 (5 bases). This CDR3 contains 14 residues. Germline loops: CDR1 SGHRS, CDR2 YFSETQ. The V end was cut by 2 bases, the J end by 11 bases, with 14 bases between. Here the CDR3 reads CASSLDSRDAPLHF. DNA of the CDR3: TGCGCCAGCAGCTTAGACAGTAGGGATGCACCCCTCCACTTT.

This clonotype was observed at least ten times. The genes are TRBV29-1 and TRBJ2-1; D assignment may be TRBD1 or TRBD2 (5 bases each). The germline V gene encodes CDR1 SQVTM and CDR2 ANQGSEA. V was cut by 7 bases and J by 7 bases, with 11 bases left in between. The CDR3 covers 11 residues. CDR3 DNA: TGCAGCGGAGAAGGGGAGAATGAGCAGTTCTTC. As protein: CSGEGENEQFF.

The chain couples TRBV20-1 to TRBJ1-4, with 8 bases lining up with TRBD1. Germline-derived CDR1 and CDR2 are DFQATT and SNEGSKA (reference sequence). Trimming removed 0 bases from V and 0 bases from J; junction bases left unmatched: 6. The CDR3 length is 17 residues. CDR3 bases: TGCAGTGCTAGAGAAGACAGGGGCCGTCCAACTAATGAAAAACTGTTTTTT. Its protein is CSAREDRGRPTNEKLFF.

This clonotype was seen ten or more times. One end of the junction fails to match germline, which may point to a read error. The CDR3 spells CASSLDGPFGGAEF. CDR3 DNA: TGTGCCAGCAGCTTGGATGGGCCCTTCGGAGGAGCTGAATTC. The chain uses TRBV5-4 and TRBJ2-7; D perhaps matches TRBD2 (5 bases). Germline V gene lookup returns CDR1 SGHNT and CDR2 YYREEE (reference sequence). The CDR3 is 14 amino acids. The whole variable domain, filled in from reference TRBV5-4 and TRBJ2-7, reads ETGVTQSPTHLIKTRGQQVTLRCSSQSGHNTVSWYQQALGQGPQFIFQYYREEENGRGNFPPRFSGLQFPNYSSELNVNALELDDSALYLCASSLDGPFGGAEFGPGTRLTVT.

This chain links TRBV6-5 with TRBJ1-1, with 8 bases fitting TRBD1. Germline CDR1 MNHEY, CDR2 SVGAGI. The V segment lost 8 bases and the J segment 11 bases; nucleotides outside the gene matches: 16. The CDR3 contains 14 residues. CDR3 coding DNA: TGTGCCAGCCGTATATCCGGGACAGGCCGAAGGGCTTTCTTT. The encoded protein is CASRISGTGRRAFF.

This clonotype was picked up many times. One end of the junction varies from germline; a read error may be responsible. The CDR3 region is CASSLTTLREMHF. The CDR3 DNA is TGTGCCAGCAGCTTAACGACCCTCCGGGAGATGCACTTC. The chain carries TRBV7-3 and TRBJ2-7; the D gene is possibly TRBD2 (6 bases). Per germline, CDR1 SGHTA and CDR2 FQGTGA. The CDR3 is 13 residues long.

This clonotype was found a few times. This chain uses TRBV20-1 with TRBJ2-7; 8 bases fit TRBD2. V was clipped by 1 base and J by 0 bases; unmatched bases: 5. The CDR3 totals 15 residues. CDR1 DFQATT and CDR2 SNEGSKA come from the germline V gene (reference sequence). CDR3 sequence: CSARAHSGVSYEQYF. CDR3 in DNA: TGCAGTGCTAGAGCTCATAGCGGGGTCTCCTACGAGCAGTACTTC.

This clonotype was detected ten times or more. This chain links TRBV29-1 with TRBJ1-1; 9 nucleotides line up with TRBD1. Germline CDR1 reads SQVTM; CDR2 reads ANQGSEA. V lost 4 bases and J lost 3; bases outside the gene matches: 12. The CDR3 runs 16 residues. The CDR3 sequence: CSVVLIGQGTDTEAFF. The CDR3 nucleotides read TGCAGCGTTGTCTTAATAGGACAGGGGACGGACACTGAAGCTTTCTTT.

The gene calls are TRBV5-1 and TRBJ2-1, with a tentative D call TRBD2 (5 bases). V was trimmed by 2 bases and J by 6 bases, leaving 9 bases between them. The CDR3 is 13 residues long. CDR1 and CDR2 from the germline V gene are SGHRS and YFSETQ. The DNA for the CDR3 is TGCGCCAGCAGCTTCAACGCGGGCAATGAGCAGTTCTTC. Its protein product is CASSFNAGNEQFF.

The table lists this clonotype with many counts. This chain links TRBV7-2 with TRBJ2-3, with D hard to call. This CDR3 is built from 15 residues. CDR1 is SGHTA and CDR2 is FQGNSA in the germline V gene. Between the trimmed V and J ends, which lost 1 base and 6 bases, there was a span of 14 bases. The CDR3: CASSLVSWGRDTQYF. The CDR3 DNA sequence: TGTGCCAGCAGCTTAGTTTCGTGGGGTAGGGATACGCAGTATTTT.

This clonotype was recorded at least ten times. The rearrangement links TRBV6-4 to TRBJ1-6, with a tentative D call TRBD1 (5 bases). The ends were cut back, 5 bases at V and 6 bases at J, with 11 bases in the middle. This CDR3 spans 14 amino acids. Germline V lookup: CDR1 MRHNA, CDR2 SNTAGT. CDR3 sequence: CASSIAGSNSPLHF. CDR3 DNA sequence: TGTGCCAGCAGTATCGCAGGGAGTAATTCACCCCTCCACTTT.